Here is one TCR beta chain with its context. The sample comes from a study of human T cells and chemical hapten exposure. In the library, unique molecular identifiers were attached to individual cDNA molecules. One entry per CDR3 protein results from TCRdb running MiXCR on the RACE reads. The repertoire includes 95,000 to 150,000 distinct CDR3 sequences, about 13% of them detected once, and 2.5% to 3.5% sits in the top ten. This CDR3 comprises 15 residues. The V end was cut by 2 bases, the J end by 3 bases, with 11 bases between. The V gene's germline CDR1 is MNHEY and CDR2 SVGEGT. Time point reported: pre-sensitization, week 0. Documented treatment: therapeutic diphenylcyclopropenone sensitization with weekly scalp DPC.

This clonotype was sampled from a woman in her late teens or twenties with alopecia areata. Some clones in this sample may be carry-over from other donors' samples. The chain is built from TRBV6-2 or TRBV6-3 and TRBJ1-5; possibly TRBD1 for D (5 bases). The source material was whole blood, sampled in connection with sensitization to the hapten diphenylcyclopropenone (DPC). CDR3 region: CASSYRRQNNQPQHF. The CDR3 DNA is TGTGCCAGCAGTTACCGGAGACAGAACAATCAGCCCCAGCATTTT.